The next 17 T cell receptor beta chains were all read from a single sample in a study of T cell repertoires in cytomegalovirus infection. TCRdb re-called the reads through MiXCR, storing one row per CDR3 protein. The profile covers hundreds of thousands of distinct CDR3 sequences, with about 42% appearing a single time and around 45% taken by the ten largest. These receptors have no identified antigens. The input for sequencing was cultured PBMCs, taken from culture after CMV antigen stimulation. Source of these receptors: a human donor in good health (CMV status not recorded). Some clones in this sample may be carry-over from other donors' samples.

This clonotype was observed a handful of times. The chain combines TRBV7-2 with TRBJ2-3; D is undetermined. Germline V lookup: CDR1 SGHTA, CDR2 FQGNSA. CDR3 length: 13 amino acids. V lost 4 bases and J lost 10, with 15 bases in between. CDR3 sequence reads: CASSSLGSDAQYF. CDR3 coding DNA: TGTGCCAGCAGCTCCCTTGGGTCGGACGCGCAGTATTTT.

The DNA for the CDR3 is TGCGCCAGCAGCTTGGCCGGGACTAGCGTGGAGACCCAGTACTTC. Its translation is CASSLAGTSVETQYF. The gene calls are TRBV5-1 and TRBJ2-5; 10 bases fit TRBD2. The germline V gene encodes CDR1 SGHRS and CDR2 YFSETQ. The CDR3 totals 15 residues. The V gene end was trimmed by 0 bases and the J gene end by 5 bases; junction bases not matched to a gene: 4.

This clonotype was seen a handful of times. The chain has TRBV2 and TRBJ1-5, with D possibly TRBD1 on 6 matching bases. Trimming stripped 8 bases from V and 4 bases from J, with 12 bases between. CDR3 length: 13 amino acids. Germline V CDR1 and CDR2: SNHLY, FYNNEI. The CDR3: CASGGQSNQPQHF. DNA for the CDR3: TGTGCCAGCGGTGGACAGTCGAATCAGCCCCAGCATTTT.

This clonotype was detected a few times. This rearrangement joins TRBV6-1 to TRBJ1-2; TRBD1 might be the D (6 bases). Trimming took off 5 bases at V and 0 bases at J, with 13 bases between the two ends. The CDR3 is made up of 15 amino acids. Germline CDR1 reads MNHNS; CDR2 reads SASEGT. Written as DNA, the CDR3 is TGTGCCAGCAGTTTCAGCAGGGGCTCTAACTATGGCTACACCTTC. It translates to CASSFSRGSNYGYTF.

This clonotype was counted a few times. An end of the junction does not agree with germline; a read error may underlie this. V usage is TRBV5-6 and J usage is TRBJ1-3, with a possible D match to TRBD1 (5 bases). Germline assignment: CDR1 SGHDT and CDR2 YYEEEE. The CDR3 consists of 14 residues. The CDR3 here is CASTPMGRGNTIYF. CDR3 DNA: TGTGCCAGCACCCCCATGGGGAGGGGAAACACCATATATTTC.

The chain employs TRBV12-3 or TRBV12-4 and TRBJ2-2; 16 nucleotides align to TRBD2. J lost 3 bases, V lost 11 bases, and 6 bases had no gene match. The CDR3 is made up of 16 amino acids. The CDR3 here is CAGGTSGGGYTGELFF. In nucleotides, the CDR3 is TGTGCCGGAGGGACTAGCGGGGGGGGATACACCGGGGAGCTGTTTTTT.

A few counts support this clonotype. The gene calls are TRBV19 and TRBJ1-3; D remains ambiguous. CDR1 LNHDA and CDR2 SQIVND come from the germline V gene (reference sequence). Trimming cost V 3 bases and J 0 bases, with 6 bases left between them. This CDR3 spans 14 amino acids. The CDR3 sequence is CASSMGISGNTIYF. Here the CDR3 DNA reads TGTGCCAGTAGTATGGGGATCTCTGGAAACACCATATATTTT.

The chain joins TRBV7-2 to TRBJ2-3; possibly TRBD1 or TRBD2 for D (5 bases each). The CDR3 runs 14 residues. Germline V gives CDR1 SGHTA, CDR2 FQGNSA. The V and J ends lost 4 bases and 4 bases respectively, with 12 bases between them. In DNA form, the CDR3 reads TGTGCCAGCAGCTCGGGACGGTCGCCAGATACGCAGTATTTT. This sequence encodes CASSSGRSPDTQYF.

The table lists this clonotype with a few counts. The chain is built from TRBV2 and TRBJ2-3, with 12 bases aligning to TRBD2. The germline V gene encodes CDR1 SNHLY and CDR2 FYNNEI. The ends lost 6 bases at V and 9 bases at J; junction bases unmatched: 13. CDR3 size: 16 residues. CDR3 coding DNA: TGTGCCAGCAGCGCAGAAGCTAGCGGGAGGGCAGGGACGCAGTATTTT. Protein: CASSAEASGRAGTQYF.

The V gene is TRBV19, the J gene TRBJ2-1, with no clear D. This CDR3 spans 15 amino acids. Trimming took off 1 base at V and 2 bases at J, with 9 bases between the two ends. Germline loops: CDR1 LNHDA, CDR2 SQIVND (reference sequence). This CDR3 is CASSIGDTPYNEQFF. CDR3 DNA: TGTGCCAGTAGTATAGGAGACACCCCCTACAATGAGCAGTTCTTC.

The rearrangement joins TRBV6-2 or TRBV6-3 to TRBJ1-4, with TRBD1 matching over 7 bases. CDR3 length: 13 residues. V lost 7 bases and J lost 8; bases outside the gene matches: 7. Germline CDR1 and CDR2: MNHEY and SVGEGT. The DNA for the CDR3 is TGTGCCAGCAAGGCCGGGACAGAAGAAAAACTGTTTTTT. Protein product: CASKAGTEEKLFF.

V gene TRBV20-1 combines with J gene TRBJ2-7; D call uncertain. The ends were cut back, 1 base at V and 4 bases at J, with 14 bases in the middle. The CDR3 is made up of 14 amino acids. Germline lookup yields CDR1 DFQATT and CDR2 SNEGSKA (reference sequence). CDR3 sequence: CSARGLGSSYEQYF. The CDR3 nucleotides read TGCAGTGCTAGAGGATTGGGCAGTTCGTACGAGCAGTACTTC.

The chain combines TRBV6-2 or TRBV6-3 with TRBJ2-1; 9 bases fit TRBD2. Germline values: CDR1 MNHEY, CDR2 SVGEGT. Germline trimming cut 5 bases from V and 4 bases from J; bases unmatched to any gene: 6. The CDR3 has 15 residues. The CDR3 nucleotides read TGTGCCAGCAGTACCCGAACTAGCGGGTACAATGAGCAGTTCTTC. Protein: CASSTRTSGYNEQFF.

The chain combines TRBV7-8 with TRBJ2-1, with D possibly being TRBD2 (7 bases). The CDR3 loop spans 15 amino acids. Trimming left V 2 bases short and J 8 bases short, with 16 bases between. Germline-derived CDR1 and CDR2 are SGHVS and FQNEAQ. Written as DNA, the CDR3 is TGTGCCAGCAGCTTAACGGGGGGCGTGACGTATGAGCAGTTCTTC. It translates to CASSLTGGVTYEQFF.

This rearrangement joins TRBV28 to TRBJ2-7; D is possibly TRBD1 (6 bases). The CDR3 spans 13 residues. V lost 7 bases, J lost 5 bases, and 15 bases lay in between. Per germline, CDR1 MDHEN and CDR2 SYDVKM. CDR3 nucleotide sequence: TGTGCCAGCAAGGGTCGACAGGACCACGAGCAGTACTTC. This translates into CASKGRQDHEQYF.

V usage is TRBV25-1 and J usage is TRBJ1-2; D may be TRBD1 (6 bases). Trimming stripped 2 bases from V and 8 bases from J, with 18 bases between. CDR1 MGHDK and CDR2 SYGVNS come from the germline V gene. The CDR3 is made up of 15 amino acids. The CDR3 region is CASSEGRGEKSGYTF. The CDR3 bases are TGTGCCAGCAGTGAAGGGAGGGGGGAAAAAAGCGGCTACACCTTC.

The CDR3 reads CASSRLLAPQETQYF. Here the CDR3 DNA reads TGTGCCAGTAGCCGACTCCTAGCTCCTCAAGAGACCCAGTACTTC. The chain carries TRBV19 and TRBJ2-5; D may be TRBD2 (5 bases). The length of the CDR3 is 15 residues. Trimming stripped 6 bases from V and 2 bases from J, with 16 bases between. Germline V lookup: CDR1 LNHDA, CDR2 SQIVND (reference sequence).